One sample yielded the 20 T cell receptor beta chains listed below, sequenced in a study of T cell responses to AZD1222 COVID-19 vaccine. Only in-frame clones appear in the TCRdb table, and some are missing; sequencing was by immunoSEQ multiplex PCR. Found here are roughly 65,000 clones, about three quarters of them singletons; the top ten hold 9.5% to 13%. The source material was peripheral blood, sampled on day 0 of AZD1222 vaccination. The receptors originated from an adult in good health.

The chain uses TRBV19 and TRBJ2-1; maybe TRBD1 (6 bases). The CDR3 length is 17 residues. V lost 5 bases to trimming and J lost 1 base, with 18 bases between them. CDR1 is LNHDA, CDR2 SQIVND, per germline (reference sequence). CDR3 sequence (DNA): TGTGCCAGTAGTTTCTTCCCTCGGACAGATTCCTACAATGAGCAGTTCTTC. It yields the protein CASSFFPRTDSYNEQFF.

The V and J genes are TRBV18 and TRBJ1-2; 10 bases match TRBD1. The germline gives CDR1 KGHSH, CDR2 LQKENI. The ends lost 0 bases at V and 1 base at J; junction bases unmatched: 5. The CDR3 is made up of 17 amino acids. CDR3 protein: CASSPPAGTGDNYGYTF. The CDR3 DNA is TGTGCCAGCTCACCACCGGCGGGGACAGGGGATAACTATGGCTACACCTTC.

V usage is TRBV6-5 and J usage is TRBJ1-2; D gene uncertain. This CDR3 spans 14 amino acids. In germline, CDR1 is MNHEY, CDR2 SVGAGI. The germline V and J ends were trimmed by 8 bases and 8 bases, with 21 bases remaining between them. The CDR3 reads CASSLSGGNEGYTF. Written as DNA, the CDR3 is TGTGCCAGCTCTCTTTCAGGAGGGAACGAGGGCTACACCTTC.

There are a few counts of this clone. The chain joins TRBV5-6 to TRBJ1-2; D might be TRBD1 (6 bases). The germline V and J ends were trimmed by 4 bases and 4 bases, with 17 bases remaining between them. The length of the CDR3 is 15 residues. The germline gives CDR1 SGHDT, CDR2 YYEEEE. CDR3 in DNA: TGTGCCAGCAGCAGGACTATGAGGGGGACCTATGGCTACACCTTC. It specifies CASSRTMRGTYGYTF.

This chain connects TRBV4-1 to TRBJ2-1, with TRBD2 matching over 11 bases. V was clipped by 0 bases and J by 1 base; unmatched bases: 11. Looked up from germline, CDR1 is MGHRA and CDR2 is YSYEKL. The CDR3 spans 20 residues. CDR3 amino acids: CASSQDLGSGGAISYNEQFF. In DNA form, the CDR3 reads TGCGCCAGCAGCCAAGATCTAGGTAGCGGGGGGGCCATATCCTACAATGAGCAGTTCTTC.

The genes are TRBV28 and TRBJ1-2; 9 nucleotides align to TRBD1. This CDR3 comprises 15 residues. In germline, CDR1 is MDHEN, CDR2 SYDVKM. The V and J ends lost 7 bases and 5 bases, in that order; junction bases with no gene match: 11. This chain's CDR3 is CASTLGTGSLYGYTF. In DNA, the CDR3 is TGTGCCAGCACCTTAGGGACAGGGTCCCTTTATGGCTACACCTTC.

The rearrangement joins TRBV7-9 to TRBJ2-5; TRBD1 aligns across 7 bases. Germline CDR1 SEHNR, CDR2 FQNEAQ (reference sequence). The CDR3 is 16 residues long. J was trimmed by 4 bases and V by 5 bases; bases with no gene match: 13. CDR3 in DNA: TGTGCCAGCAGCCCGCCATTCAGACAGGGTGGAGAGACCCAGTACTTC. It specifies CASSPPFRQGGETQYF.

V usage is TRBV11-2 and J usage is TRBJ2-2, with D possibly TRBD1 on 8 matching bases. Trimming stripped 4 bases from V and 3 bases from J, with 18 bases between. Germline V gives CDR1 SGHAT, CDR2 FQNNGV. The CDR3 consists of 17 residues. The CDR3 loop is CASSSGGQASDTGELFF. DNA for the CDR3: TGTGCCAGCAGCTCGGGGGGACAGGCATCCGACACCGGGGAGCTGTTTTTT. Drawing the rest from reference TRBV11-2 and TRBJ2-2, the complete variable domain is EAGVAQSPRYKIIEKRQSVAFWCNPISGHATLYWYQQILGQGPKLLIQFQNNGVVDDSQLPKDRFSAERLKGVDSTLKIQPAKLEDSAVYLCASSSGGQASDTGELFFGEGSRLTVL.

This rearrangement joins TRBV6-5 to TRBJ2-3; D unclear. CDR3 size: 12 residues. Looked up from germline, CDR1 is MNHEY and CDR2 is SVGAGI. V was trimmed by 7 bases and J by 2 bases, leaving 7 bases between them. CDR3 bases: TGTGCCAGCAATCCACTCACAGATACGCAGTATTTT. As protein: CASNPLTDTQYF.

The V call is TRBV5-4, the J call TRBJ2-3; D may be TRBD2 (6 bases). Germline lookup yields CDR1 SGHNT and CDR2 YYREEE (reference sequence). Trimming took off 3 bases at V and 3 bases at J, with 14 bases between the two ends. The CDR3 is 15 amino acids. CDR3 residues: CASSSGRDLTDTQYF. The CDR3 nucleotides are TGTGCCAGCAGCTCAGGTCGGGACTTAACAGATACGCAGTATTTT. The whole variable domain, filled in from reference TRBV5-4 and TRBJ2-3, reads ETGVTQSPTHLIKTRGQQVTLRCSSQSGHNTVSWYQQALGQGPQFIFQYYREEENGRGNFPPRFSGLQFPNYSSELNVNALELDDSALYLCASSSGRDLTDTQYFGPGTRLTVL.

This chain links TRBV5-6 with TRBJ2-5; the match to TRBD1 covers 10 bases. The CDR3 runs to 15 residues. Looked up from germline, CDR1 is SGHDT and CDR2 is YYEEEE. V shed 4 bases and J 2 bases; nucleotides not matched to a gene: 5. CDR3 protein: CASSLGQGQQETQYF. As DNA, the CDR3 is TGTGCCAGCAGCCTGGGACAGGGGCAACAAGAGACCCAGTACTTC.

This CDR3 reads CASSQRLAGDTQYF. The CDR3 DNA is TGTGCCAGCAGCCAACGGCTAGCGGGAGATACGCAGTATTTT. This rearrangement joins TRBV7-8 to TRBJ2-3; 8 bases are shared with TRBD2. J was trimmed by 5 bases and V by 5 bases; bases with no gene match: 6. This CDR3 has 14 amino acids. In germline, CDR1 is SGHVS, CDR2 FQNEAQ.

CDR3 amino acids: CASSLWVGQGASYNEQFF. As DNA, the CDR3 is TGTGCCAGCAGCTTATGGGTAGGACAGGGGGCCTCCTACAATGAGCAGTTCTTC. This rearrangement joins TRBV5-6 to TRBJ2-1, with 11 nucleotides matching TRBD1. The CDR3 is 18 residues long. Looked up from germline, CDR1 is SGHDT and CDR2 is YYEEEE. Trimming at V came to 2 bases and at J to 0 bases, leaving 7 bases not matched to a gene.

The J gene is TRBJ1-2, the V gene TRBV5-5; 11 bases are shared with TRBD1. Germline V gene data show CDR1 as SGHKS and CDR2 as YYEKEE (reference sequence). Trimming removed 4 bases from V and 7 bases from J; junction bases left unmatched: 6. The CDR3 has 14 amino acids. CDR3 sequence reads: CASSPGQGVGGYTF. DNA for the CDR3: TGTGCCAGCAGCCCGGGACAGGGGGTGGGTGGCTACACCTTC.

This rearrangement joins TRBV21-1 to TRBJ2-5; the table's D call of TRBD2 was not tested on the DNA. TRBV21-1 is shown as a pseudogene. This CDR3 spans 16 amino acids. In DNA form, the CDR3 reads TGTGCCAGCATACAATCCCCGGGGGGAAGGAAAGAGACCCAGTACTTC. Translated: CASIQSPGGRKETQYF.

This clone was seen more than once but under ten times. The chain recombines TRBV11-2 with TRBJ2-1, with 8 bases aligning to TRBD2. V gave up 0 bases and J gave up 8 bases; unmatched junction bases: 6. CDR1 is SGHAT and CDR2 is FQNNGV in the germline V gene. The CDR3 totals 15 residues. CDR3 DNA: TGTGCCAGCAGCTTAGACCCTGGGACTAGTGATGAGCAGTTCTTC. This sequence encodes CASSLDPGTSDEQFF.

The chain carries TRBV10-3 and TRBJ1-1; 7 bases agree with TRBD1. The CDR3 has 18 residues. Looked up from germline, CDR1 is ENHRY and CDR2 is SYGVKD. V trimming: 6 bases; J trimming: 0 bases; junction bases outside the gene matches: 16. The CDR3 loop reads CAISPAQTGVGMNTEAFF. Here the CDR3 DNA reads TGTGCCATCAGCCCAGCCCAAACAGGGGTTGGAATGAACACTGAAGCTTTCTTT.

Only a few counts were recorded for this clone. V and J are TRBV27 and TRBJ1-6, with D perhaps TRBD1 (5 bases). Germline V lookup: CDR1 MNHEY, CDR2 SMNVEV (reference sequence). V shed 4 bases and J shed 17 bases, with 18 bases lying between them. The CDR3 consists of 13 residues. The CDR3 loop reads CASSSPGGVDVHF. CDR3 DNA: TGTGCCAGCAGTTCGCCCGGGGGGGTCGACGTCCACTTT.

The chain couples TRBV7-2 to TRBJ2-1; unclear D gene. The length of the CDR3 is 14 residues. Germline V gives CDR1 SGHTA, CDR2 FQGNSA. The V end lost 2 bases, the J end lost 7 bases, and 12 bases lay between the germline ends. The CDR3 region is CASSLSHVRNEQFF. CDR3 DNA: TGTGCCAGCAGCTTATCGCATGTCCGGAATGAGCAGTTCTTC.

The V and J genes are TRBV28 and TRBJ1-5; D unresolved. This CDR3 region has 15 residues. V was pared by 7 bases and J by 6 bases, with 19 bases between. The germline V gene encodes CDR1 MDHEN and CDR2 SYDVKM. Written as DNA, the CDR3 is TGTGCCAGCAAAAAAACCGGGCAGATGGGTCAGCCCCAGCATTTT. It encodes CASKKTGQMGQPQHF.